These 4 T cell receptor beta chains came from one sample sequenced in a study of control samples from healthy donors and cancer patients. Using immunoSEQ multiplex PCR, the repertoire was profiled, and TCRdb retains in-frame clones only, with some absent. The top ten hold approximately 30% of the sample, which has roughly 20,000 clones, about 85% seen once. What was sequenced was PBMCs. The receptors derive from a woman aged 70-85 years with lung cancer.

By share, this clone ranks as medium-sized. The chain is built from TRBV30 and TRBJ2-2; D ambiguous. This CDR3 contains 14 residues. Trimming took 3 bases from V and 3 from J, leaving 11 bases between them. Germline CDR1 GTSNPN, CDR2 SVGIG (reference sequence). The DNA for the CDR3 is TGTGCCTGGAGCACCGGGTTTGACACCGGGGAGCTGTTTTTT. Translated: CAWSTGFDTGELFF.

V and J are TRBV10-3 and TRBJ2-4; TRBD1 aligns across 11 bases. The CDR3 sequence is 17 residues long. V lost 2 bases, J lost 1 base, and 4 bases stayed unmatched. Per the germline V gene, CDR1 is ENHRY and CDR2 is SYGVKD. This CDR3 is CAISEPGQGVAKNIQYF. The CDR3 nucleotides read TGTGCCATCAGTGAGCCGGGACAGGGGGTTGCCAAAAACATTCAGTACTTC.

The V gene is TRBV30, the J gene TRBJ1-1; D perhaps matches TRBD1 (5 bases). The CDR3 is 15 amino acids. Germline-derived CDR1 and CDR2 are GTSNPN and SVGIG (reference sequence). V lost 0 bases and J lost 1, with 12 bases in between. CDR3 amino acids: CAWSVGRVANTEAFF. In DNA form, the CDR3 reads TGTGCCTGGAGTGTAGGCAGGGTGGCGAACACTGAAGCTTTCTTT.

The chain links TRBV19 to TRBJ1-2; weak D call: TRBD1 (5 bases). Trimming removed 2 bases from V and 2 bases from J, with 12 bases in between. The CDR3 contains 15 residues. Germline V gene lookup returns CDR1 LNHDA and CDR2 SQIVND (reference sequence). CDR3: CASSISARDNYGYTF. DNA of the CDR3: TGTGCCAGTAGTATATCAGCCAGGGACAACTATGGCTACACCTTC.